The next 2 T cell receptor beta chains were all read from a single sample in a study of blood T cell repertoires in COVID-19. TCRdb keeps only in-frame clones here, not all; method: immunoSEQ multiplex PCR. This sample has 120,000 or so clones, with 70% to 90% found just once. The sequencing sample was made of peripheral blood. These receptors came from a human donor in a cohort sampled during active COVID-19.

The chain carries TRBV28 and TRBJ2-7; no clear D. Trimming removed 3 bases at V and 6 bases at J, with 21 bases between. The CDR3 contains 16 residues. Looked up from germline, CDR1 is MDHEN and CDR2 is SYDVKM. This CDR3 reads CASSFLRGVTASEQYF. The CDR3 DNA reads TGTGCCAGCAGTTTCCTCCGAGGAGTAACGGCGAGCGAGCAGTACTTC.

The chain has TRBV18 and TRBJ2-5, with TRBD2 identical over 8 bases. Unmatched junction bases numbered 3, after V lost 3 bases and J lost 0 bases. Germline V gives CDR1 KGHSH, CDR2 LQKENI. The CDR3 has 15 amino acids. The CDR3 DNA reads TGTGCCAGCTCACCCCCTAGCGGGTACCAAGAGACCCAGTACTTC. It encodes CASSPPSGYQETQYF. Using reference TRBV18 and TRBJ2-5 for the parts outside the CDR3, the full variable domain is NAGVMQNPRHLVRRRGQEARLRCSPMKGHSHVYWYRQLPEEGLKFMVYLQKENIIDESGMPKERFSAEFPKEGPSILRIQQVVRGDSAAYFCASSPPSGYQETQYFGPGTRLLVL.